Listed below are T cell receptor beta chains from one sample, sequenced in a study of blood T cells in healthy people across ages. Using its own MiXCR run on the 5' RACE reads, TCRdb lists one record per CDR3 protein. This table holds 850,000 to 1,000,000 distinct CDR3 sequences, about 48% found once. Sequencing was carried out using blood. The receptors here all came from a man aged 30 to 45 in good health. Each CDR3 is given with its conserved first and last residue. Each record gives: clone size, D gene, V gene, J gene, CDR3 DNA, CDR3 protein. The D gene is left open where the match is weak. Size values are once, few and many counts, or a class for expanded clones, and some rows have none.

NA	TRBD1	TRBV27	TRBJ2-7	TGTGCTAGCAGCGCTCAAATCGGACAGGGATACGAGCAGTACTTC	CASSAQIGQGYEQYF
NA	NA	TRBV7-3	TRBJ2-1	TGTGCCAGCAGCTTACGGGCAAGGCAGGAGACTTACAATGAGCAGTTCTTC	CASSLRARQETYNEQFF
once	NA	TRBV3-1	TRBJ1-5	TGTGCCAGCAGCCAAACACAGGGTACGAAGCCCCAGCATTTT	CASSQTQGTKPQHF
NA	NA	TRBV6-5	TRBJ2-2	TGTGCCAGCAGTTACTCGGGGGCTTGGACCGGGGAGCTGTTTTTT	CASSYSGAWTGELFF
NA	NA	TRBV27	TRBJ1-1	TGTGCCAGCAGTTTATCAACCAGGGGTGGCACTGAAGCTTTCTTT	CASSLSTRGGTEAFF
NA	TRBD1	TRBV7-9	TRBJ1-2	TGTGCCAGCAGCTTCTTGGACAGGTCCTATGACTACACCTTC	CASSFLDRSYDYTF
few	TRBD1	TRBV4-1	TRBJ1-2	TGCGCCAGCAGCCAAGGAGGACAGGTTCACGGCTACACCTTC	CASSQGGQVHGYTF
few	NA	TRBV6-6	TRBJ2-6	TGTGCCAGCCTGGTAGGGGACTCTGGGGCCAACGTCCTGACTTTC	CASLVGDSGANVLTF
few	NA	TRBV4-1	TRBJ1-5	TGCGCCAGCAGCCAAGGACAGCTAGTAGATAGCAATCAGCCCCAGCATTTT	CASSQGQLVDSNQPQHF
NA	NA	TRBV12-3/TRBV12-4	TRBJ2-3	TGTGCCAGCAGTTTGGGAGATACGGAGTATTTT	CASSLGDTEYF
NA	NA	TRBV5-1	TRBJ2-7	TGCGCCAGCAGCTTGTATCCAGGGGCCTACGAGCAGTACTTC	CASSLYPGAYEQYF
NA	TRBD1	TRBV6-5	TRBJ2-7	TGTGCCAGCAGTTACGCTAGTCAGGGGGCCCACGAGCAGTACTTC	CASSYASQGAHEQYF
few	NA	TRBV20-1	TRBJ2-3	TGCAGTGCTACCCCGTCGGGAGATACGCAGTATTTT	CSATPSGDTQYF
NA	TRBD1	TRBV27	TRBJ2-5	TGTGCCAGCAGTTTCCTAGGACAGGGAGTGGTTAGGCAAGAGACCCAGTACTTC	CASSFLGQGVVRQETQYF
many	NA	TRBV4-1	TRBJ2-3	TGCGCCAGCAGCCAAAAATTAGCCCCGGTAGAAGATACGCAGTATTTT	CASSQKLAPVEDTQYF
few	TRBD1	TRBV7-2	TRBJ1-6	TGTGCCAGCAGCCGAATGACGACAGGGGGCTTAACGACCCTCCACTTT	CASSRMTTGGLTTLHF
few	NA	TRBV28	TRBJ2-4	TGTGCCAGCACCTTAGGGTCAGGGAGGAACATTCAGTACTTC	CASTLGSGRNIQYF
many	NA	TRBV6-1	TRBJ2-5	TGTGCCAGCATCCTCGGACCTTTGGAGACCCAGTACTTC	CASILGPLETQYF
NA	NA	TRBV20-1	TRBJ2-7	TGCAGTGCGGGGCAGGGGATAGGGGCCTACGAGCAGTACTTC	CSAGQGIGAYEQYF
NA	NA	TRBV20-1	TRBJ2-6	TGCAGTGCTAGAGATCACGGGGCTGGGGCCAACGTCCTGACTTTC	CSARDHGAGANVLTF
NA	NA	TRBV6-5	TRBJ2-4	TGTGCCAGCAGCCCGGGACGGGGCCTAGCCAAAAACATTCAGTACTTC	CASSPGRGLAKNIQYF
few	TRBD1	TRBV2	TRBJ2-1	TGTGCCAGCAACAACAGGGGGGACAATGAGCAGTTCTTC	CASNNRGDNEQFF